A few counts support the clone carrying this T cell receptor beta chain. Its target is not known. The sample is drawn from a study of blood T cells in healthy people across ages. The study, taken as a whole, reports: Long-lived and aged donors differed, with more naive CD4+ cells and higher diversity in the long-lived.

The CDR3 is 13 amino acids. The germline V gene encodes CDR1 MNHEY and CDR2 SVGAGI. Combining a sample-barcoded 5' primer with a J-beta primer mix, a second PCR ran for about 6 to 12 cycles. In TCRdb, the 5' RACE reads were re-called with MiXCR into one record per CDR3 protein. The profile shows hundreds of thousands of distinct CDR3 sequences, around a quarter of them singletons. These data were likewise used in another study, on T cells of mothers and their children. That paper states: Several million TCR beta reads per child versus over 9 million per mother.

This rearrangement joins TRBV6-5 to TRBJ2-5; no clear D. The closer fit of TRBJ2-7 to the DNA end suggests the J call may be wrong. This TCR was recovered from a boy younger than 18 in good health. The sample comprised blood. The CDR3 spells CASSATATYEQYF. CDR3 nucleotide sequence: TGTGCCAGCAGTGCGACGGCTACCTACGAGCAGTACTTC.